A single sample gave rise to the 7 T cell receptor beta chains below, sequenced in a study of early T cells in non-severe SARS-CoV-2 infection. TCRdb processed the 5' RACE reads anew with MiXCR; each CDR3 protein has one entry. Here the sample spans tens of thousands of distinct CDR3 sequences, around an eighth being singletons. The sample was whole blood. These receptors all stem from an adult who was a healthcare worker with PCR-confirmed SARS-CoV-2 infection or an uninfected control (not recorded which).

This clonotype has just a few counts. The V call is TRBV20-1, the J call TRBJ2-3; 9 bases agree with TRBD2. Germline assignment: CDR1 DFQATT and CDR2 SNEGSKA (reference sequence). Trimming cost V 0 bases and J 6 bases; bases outside gene matches: 7. The CDR3 is made up of 15 amino acids. The CDR3 DNA reads TGCAGTGCTAGAGATCGTAGGCTAGCGGGGGATACGCAGTATTTT. It encodes CSARDRRLAGDTQYF.

Many counts were recorded for this clonotype. The chain links TRBV11-2 to TRBJ2-1; D is undetermined. V lost 6 bases and J lost 0, with 9 bases in between. CDR1 SGHAT and CDR2 FQNNGV come from the germline V gene. The CDR3 consists of 14 residues. As DNA, the CDR3 is TGTGCCAGCAGTCAGGATATCTCCTACAATGAGCAGTTCTTC. Translated, it gives CASSQDISYNEQFF.

The genes are TRBV7-3 and TRBJ1-6, with 8 bases identical to TRBD1. There are 14 residues in the CDR3. V shed 4 bases and J 6 bases; nucleotides not matched to a gene: 2. In germline, CDR1 is SGHTA, CDR2 FQGTGA. The CDR3 spells CASSYDRGNSPLHF. As DNA, the CDR3 is TGTGCCAGCAGCTACGACAGGGGTAATTCACCCCTCCACTTT. The whole variable domain, filled in from reference TRBV7-3 and TRBJ1-6, reads GAGVSQTPSNKVTEKGKYVELRCDPISGHTALYWYRQSLGQGPEFLIYFQGTGAADDSGLPNDRFFAVRPEGSVSTLKIQRTERGDSAVYLCASSYDRGNSPLHFGNGTRLTVT.

This clonotype has at least ten counts. The chain recombines TRBV4-2 with TRBJ2-7, with a tentative D call TRBD1 (5 bases). The CDR3 covers 14 residues. Per germline, CDR1 LGHNA and CDR2 YNFKEQ. Trimming shortened V by 5 bases and J by 0 bases, and 11 bases separated the two germline ends. CDR3 protein: CASSSGRGSYEQYF. DNA for the CDR3: TGTGCCAGCAGCTCAGGAAGGGGCTCCTACGAGCAGTACTTC.

This clonotype was seen repeatedly, ten times or more. J is TRBJ1-1 and V is TRBV18; TRBD1 matches 8 bases. Germline CDR1 and CDR2: KGHSH and LQKENI. The CDR3 has 15 residues. V was pared by 3 bases and J by 6 bases, with 9 bases of the junction left unmatched. CDR3 bases: TGTGCCAGCTCACCGATACAGGGGGTAGATGCTGAAGCTTTCTTT. Protein: CASSPIQGVDAEAFF.

This clonotype showed up many times. The rearrangement links TRBV20-1 to TRBJ2-7; TRBD2 is a possible D gene (7 bases). Germline CDR1 reads DFQATT; CDR2 reads SNEGSKA (reference sequence). The CDR3 consists of 15 residues. With 1 base removed from V and 2 bases from J, the gap between germline ends came to 15 bases. This CDR3 is CSARGGGLPTYEQYF. The CDR3 coding sequence is TGCAGTGCTAGAGGGGGGGGCCTCCCTACCTACGAGCAGTACTTC.

The chain employs TRBV7-2 and TRBJ2-3; 10 bases line up with TRBD1. Germline V lookup: CDR1 SGHTA, CDR2 FQGNSA. CDR3 size: 16 residues. The V and J ends lost 1 base and 5 bases, in that order; junction bases with no gene match: 6. The DNA for the CDR3 is TGTGCCAGCAGCTTAGAACCGGGACAGGGGATAGATACGCAGTATTTT. This sequence encodes CASSLEPGQGIDTQYF.